A selection of T cell receptor beta chains follows, all from one sample in a study of blood T cell repertoires in COVID-19. Profiling relied on immunoSEQ multiplex PCR, and the TCRdb table lists in-frame clones only, not all of them. Altogether about 180,000 clones are present, 70% to 90% being singletons, with the ten largest covering 11%. Sequenced sample: peripheral blood. The receptor source for this set is a human donor with active or convalescent COVID-19. The donor label of this sample is uncertain. Both conserved end residues are part of each CDR3. The order of the fields is J gene, clone size, V gene, D gene, CDR3 protein, CDR3 DNA. D genes are given only for firm matches. Clone size is given for some rows only: seen once, a few or many times, or a class if the clone is expanded.

j_call: TRBJ1-1
clone_size: NA
v_call: TRBV28
d_call: TRBD1
cdr3_aa: CASTPGTVFEAFF
cdr3_nt: TGTGCCAGCACCCCCGGGACAGTATTTGAAGCTTTCTTT

j_call: TRBJ2-7
clone_size: NA
v_call: TRBV6-5
d_call: TRBD1
cdr3_aa: CASSWGQGFFEQYF
cdr3_nt: TGTGCCAGCAGTTGGGGACAGGGGTTTTTCGAGCAGTACTTC

j_call: TRBJ1-6
clone_size: NA
v_call: TRBV28
d_call: TRBD1
cdr3_aa: CASSLGTAYNSPLHF
cdr3_nt: TGTGCCAGCAGTCTTGGGACAGCCTATAATTCACCCCTCCACTTT

j_call: TRBJ2-5
clone_size: NA
v_call: TRBV30
d_call: TRBD2
cdr3_aa: CAWRHRVNWPSGIRETQYF
cdr3_nt: TGTGCCTGGAGGCACAGGGTCAATTGGCCTAGCGGGATTAGGGAGACCCAGTACTTC

j_call: TRBJ2-5
clone_size: NA
v_call: TRBV9
d_call: TRBD1
cdr3_aa: CASSVGSRGQETQYF
cdr3_nt: TGTGCCAGCAGCGTAGGAAGCAGGGGGCAAGAGACCCAGTACTTC

j_call: TRBJ2-3
clone_size: NA
v_call: TRBV4-3
d_call: TRBD2
cdr3_aa: CASSLSGTYTDTQYF
cdr3_nt: TGCGCCAGCAGCCTTAGCGGGACTTACACAGATACGCAGTATTTT

j_call: TRBJ1-1
clone_size: NA
v_call: TRBV4-2
d_call: NA
cdr3_aa: CASSLDQGRATEAFF
cdr3_nt: TGTGCCAGCAGCCTTGACCAGGGGAGAGCCACTGAAGCTTTCTTT

j_call: TRBJ1-2
clone_size: NA
v_call: TRBV7-2
d_call: NA
cdr3_aa: CASSLAQGSYGYTF
cdr3_nt: TGTGCCAGCAGCTTAGCCCAGGGGAGCTATGGCTACACCTTC

j_call: TRBJ1-1
clone_size: NA
v_call: TRBV14
d_call: NA
cdr3_aa: CASSQDRNTEAFF
cdr3_nt: TGTGCCAGCAGCCAAGACAGAAACACTGAAGCTTTCTTT

j_call: TRBJ1-5
clone_size: NA
v_call: TRBV3-1/TRBV3-2
d_call: TRBD1
cdr3_aa: CASSLTGGGYNQPQHF
cdr3_nt: TGTGCCAGCAGCCTTACAGGGGGCGGATACAATCAGCCCCAGCATTTT

j_call: TRBJ2-5
clone_size: NA
v_call: TRBV5-1
d_call: NA
cdr3_aa: CASSLSTGELVETQYF
cdr3_nt: TGCGCCAGCAGCTTGTCAACGGGAGAACTGGTAGAGACCCAGTACTTC

j_call: TRBJ1-1
clone_size: NA
v_call: TRBV11-2
d_call: TRBD1
cdr3_aa: CASSRQGTDTEAFF
cdr3_nt: TGTGCCAGCAGCCGACAGGGGACAGACACTGAAGCTTTCTTT

j_call: TRBJ2-2
clone_size: NA
v_call: TRBV2
d_call: NA
cdr3_aa: CASSDQRDTGELFF
cdr3_nt: TGTGCCAGCAGTGATCAGCGGGACACCGGGGAGCTGTTTTTT

j_call: TRBJ1-2
clone_size: NA
v_call: TRBV28
d_call: NA
cdr3_aa: CASSRGGHKGGYTF
cdr3_nt: TGTGCCAGCAGTAGGGGGGGCCACAAAGGAGGCTACACCTTC

j_call: TRBJ2-1
clone_size: NA
v_call: TRBV4-2
d_call: NA
cdr3_aa: CASSHVAGVEQFF
cdr3_nt: TGTGCCAGCAGCCACGTCGCGGGCGTTGAGCAGTTCTTC

j_call: TRBJ1-1
clone_size: NA
v_call: TRBV12-5
d_call: TRBD1
cdr3_aa: CASGLVGSVRGQILNTEAFF
cdr3_nt: TGTGCTAGTGGTTTGGTAGGTTCGGTAAGGGGGCAAATTTTGAACACTGAAGCTTTCTTT

j_call: TRBJ2-2
clone_size: few
v_call: TRBV2
d_call: TRBD2
cdr3_aa: CAVKRTSGGPGELFF
cdr3_nt: TGTGCCGTTAAGCGGACTAGCGGGGGTCCCGGGGAGCTGTTTTTT

j_call: TRBJ2-1
clone_size: NA
v_call: TRBV2
d_call: TRBD2
cdr3_aa: CASSATSGGYNEQFF
cdr3_nt: TGTGCCAGCAGCGCAACTAGCGGGGGATACAATGAGCAGTTCTTC

j_call: TRBJ2-1
clone_size: once
v_call: TRBV6-5
d_call: TRBD1
cdr3_aa: CASSFQGTGVYNEQFF
cdr3_nt: TGTGCCAGCAGTTTCCAGGGGACAGGGGTCTACAATGAGCAGTTCTTC

j_call: TRBJ2-7
clone_size: few
v_call: TRBV28
d_call: NA
cdr3_aa: CASVAGLEQYF
cdr3_nt: TGTGCCAGTGTCGCTGGCCTCGAGCAGTACTTC

j_call: TRBJ1-2
clone_size: few
v_call: TRBV19
d_call: TRBD1
cdr3_aa: CASSIGTGTYGYTF
cdr3_nt: TGTGCCAGTAGTATTGGGACAGGCACCTATGGCTACACCTTC

j_call: TRBJ2-1
clone_size: NA
v_call: TRBV24-1
d_call: TRBD2
cdr3_aa: CATSEDVAGGNEQFF
cdr3_nt: TGTGCCACCAGTGAAGATGTAGCGGGAGGGAATGAGCAGTTCTTC